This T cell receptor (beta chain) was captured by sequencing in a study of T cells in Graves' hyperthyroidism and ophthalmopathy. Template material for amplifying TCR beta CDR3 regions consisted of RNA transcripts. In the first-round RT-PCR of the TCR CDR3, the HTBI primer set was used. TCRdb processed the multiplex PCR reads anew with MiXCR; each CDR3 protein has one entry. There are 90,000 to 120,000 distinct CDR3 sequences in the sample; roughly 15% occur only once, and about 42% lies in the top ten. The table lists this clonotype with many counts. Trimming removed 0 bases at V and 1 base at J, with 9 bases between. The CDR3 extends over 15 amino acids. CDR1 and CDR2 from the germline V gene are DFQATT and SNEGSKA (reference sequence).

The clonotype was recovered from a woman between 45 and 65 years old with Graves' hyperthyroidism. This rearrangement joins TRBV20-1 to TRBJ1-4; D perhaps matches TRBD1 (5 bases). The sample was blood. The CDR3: CSARDTGETNEKLFF. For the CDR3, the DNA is TGCAGTGCTAGAGATACGGGGGAAACTAATGAAAAACTGTTTTTT.